The present T cell receptor beta chain was sequenced within a study of CD8+CD57+ T cells in acquired aplastic anemia. On the study more broadly: On average, sorted CD4+ and CD8+ cells gave roughly 2.9 ug of DNA. An average of about 10.8 million reads for CD4+ cells was obtained from healthy donors. Study-wide points: Some 28 sequences, all CD8+ CDR3, were shared between patients and controls.

CDR1 DFQATT and CDR2 SNEGSKA come from the germline V gene (reference sequence). The CDR3 sequence is 13 residues long. V dropped 0 bases and J dropped 11; count of bases not matched to a gene: 7. In the case of this clonotype: What it binds is unknown.

Genomic DNA, the template, was used for profiling of the TCR beta VDJ and CDR3. TCRdb re-called the reads through MiXCR, storing one row per CDR3 protein. Among some 410,000 distinct CDR3 sequences listed, 55% to 70% were seen once. This chain connects TRBV20-1 to TRBJ2-3; the match to TRBD1 covers 8 bases. The material sequenced was sorted CD4+, CD8+, or CD8+CD57+ T cells (not recorded which) from PBMCs. The source is a human donor in good health, serving as a control. The DNA for the CDR3 is TGCAGTGCTAGAGATGCTCAACAGGGGGGGCAGTATTTT. Its translation is CSARDAQQGGQYF.